This TCR beta chain was identified during a study of beta chain features in type 1 diabetes. J gave up 1 base and V 6 bases, and 1 base lay outside the gene matches. Per germline, CDR1 MNHEY and CDR2 SVGAGI. The length of the CDR3 is 15 residues. To note about this clone: What it recognizes is unknown.

The sequenced template was cDNA made from the entire isolated RNA. Some clones are missing from TCRdb's copy, which holds only in-frame ones; the method was immunoSEQ multiplex PCR. Among 640,000 or so clones listed, 11% to 15% were seen once. Findings and limits, study-wide: Moderately but significantly shorter TCRB CDR3s were found in Type 1 diabetes patients in all four CD4+ subsets.

The clonotype comes from a man between 18 and 35 years old with type 1 diabetes. V usage is TRBV6-5 and J usage is TRBJ2-2, with 11 bases matching TRBD2. Material for sequencing was naive CD4+ T cells from blood. Here the CDR3 DNA reads TGTGCCAGCAGCGGACTAGCGGGGAACACCGGGGAGCTGTTTTTT. Translated: CASSGLAGNTGELFF.